The clone carrying this T cell receptor beta chain was counted many times. These data belong to a study of CD8 T cells in ankylosing spondylitis. Trimming removed 5 bases at V and 6 bases at J, with 15 bases between. This CDR3 contains 14 residues. The germline CDR1 and CDR2 sequences are MNHNS and SASEGT. Each CDR3 protein gets one entry after TCRdb re-called the 5' RACE reads with MiXCR. Seen here are more than 150,000 distinct CDR3 sequences, 13% observed once, and the top ten hold 8% to 13%. This sequence originates from a female donor with ankylosing spondylitis or in good health (not recorded which). The chain has TRBV6-1 and TRBJ2-3; D is perhaps TRBD2 (6 bases). The sample consisted of blood, either unsorted or a sorted T cell fraction (not recorded which). For the CDR3, the DNA is TGTGCCAGCAGTCCGAACCTAGCGTCTGATACGCAGTATTTT. It specifies CASSPNLASDTQYF.